Included here is one TCR beta chain sequence, with context. Antigen specificity is unknown. Reverse transcribing all isolated RNA meant expressed TCRB transcripts were sequenced. Clones were sequenced by immunoSEQ multiplex PCR, and TCRdb holds only the in-frame ones, with some missing. The sample has 250,000 or so clones, about 25% seen once. The record originates from a study of beta chain features in type 1 diabetes. Trimming stripped 7 bases from V and 0 bases from J, with 9 bases between. This CDR3 is built from 12 residues. CDR1 and CDR2 (germline): SQVTM, ANQGSEA. Study-wide results and caveats: There were fewer insertions and more deletions at the VDJ junctions of type 1 diabetes patients.

Source material: central memory CD4+ T cells from blood. The chain uses TRBV29-1 and TRBJ1-1; D is undetermined. The TCR originated in a man in his thirties or forties in good health. This CDR3 is CSAASMNTEAFF. The CDR3 nucleotides read TGCAGCGCCGCAAGTATGAACACTGAAGCTTTCTTT.